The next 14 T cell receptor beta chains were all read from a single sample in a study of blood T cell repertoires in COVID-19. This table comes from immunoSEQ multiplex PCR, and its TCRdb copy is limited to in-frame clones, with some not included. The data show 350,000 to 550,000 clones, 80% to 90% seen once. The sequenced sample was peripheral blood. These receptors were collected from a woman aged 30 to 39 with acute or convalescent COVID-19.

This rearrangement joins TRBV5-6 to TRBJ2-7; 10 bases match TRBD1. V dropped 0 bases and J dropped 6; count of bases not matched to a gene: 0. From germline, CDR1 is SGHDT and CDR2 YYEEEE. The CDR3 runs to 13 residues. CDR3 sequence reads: CASSLGQGAEQYF. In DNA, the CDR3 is TGTGCCAGCAGCTTGGGACAGGGGGCCGAGCAGTACTTC.

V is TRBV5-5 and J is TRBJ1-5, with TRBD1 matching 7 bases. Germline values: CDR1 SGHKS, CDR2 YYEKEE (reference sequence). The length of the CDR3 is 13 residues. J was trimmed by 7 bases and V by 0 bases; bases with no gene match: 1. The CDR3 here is CASSLGQGQPQHF. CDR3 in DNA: TGTGCCAGCAGCTTGGGACAGGGACAGCCCCAGCATTTT.

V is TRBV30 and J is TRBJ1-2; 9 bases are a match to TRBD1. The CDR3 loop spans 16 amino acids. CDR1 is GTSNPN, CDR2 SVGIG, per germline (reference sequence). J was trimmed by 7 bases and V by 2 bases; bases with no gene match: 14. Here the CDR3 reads CAWSLGQGTLSGGYTF. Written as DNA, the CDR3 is TGTGCCTGGAGTCTGGGACAGGGTACTTTAAGTGGTGGCTACACCTTC.

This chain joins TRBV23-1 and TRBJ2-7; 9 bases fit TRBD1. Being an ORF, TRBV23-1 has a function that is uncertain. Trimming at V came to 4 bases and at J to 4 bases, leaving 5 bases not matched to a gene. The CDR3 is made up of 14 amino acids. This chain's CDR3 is CASSRGQGMYEQYF. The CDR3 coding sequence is TGCGCCAGCAGTCGGGGACAGGGTATGTACGAGCAGTACTTC.

The CDR3 DNA reads as TGTGCCAGTACCTCCGGACAGGGGGCCGGCTATGGCTACACCTTC. It encodes CASTSGQGAGYGYTF. This sequence joins TRBV19 and TRBJ1-2; 11 bases line up with TRBD1. V trimming: 7 bases; J trimming: 4 bases; junction bases outside the gene matches: 8. The germline gives CDR1 LNHDA, CDR2 SQIVND (reference sequence). CDR3 length: 15 residues.

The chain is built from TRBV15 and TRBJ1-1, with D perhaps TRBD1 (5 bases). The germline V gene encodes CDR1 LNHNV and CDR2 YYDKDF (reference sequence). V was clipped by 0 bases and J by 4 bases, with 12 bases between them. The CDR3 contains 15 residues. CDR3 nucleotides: TGTGCCACCAGCAGAGATCCGGGGGTAGTCACTGAAGCTTTCTTT. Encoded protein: CATSRDPGVVTEAFF. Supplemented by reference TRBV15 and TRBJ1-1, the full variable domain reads DAMVIQNPRYQVTQFGKPVTLSCSQTLNHNVMYWYQQKSSQAPKLLFHYYDKDFNNEADTPDNFQSRRPNTSFCFLDIRSPGLGDTAMYLCATSRDPGVVTEAFFGQGTRLTVV.

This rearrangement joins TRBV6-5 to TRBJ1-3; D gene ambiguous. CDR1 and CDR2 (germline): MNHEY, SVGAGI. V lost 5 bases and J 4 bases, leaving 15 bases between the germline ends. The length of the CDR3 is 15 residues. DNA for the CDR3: TGTGCCAGCAGTAGAACAGAGAAAGGAGGAAACACCATATATTTT. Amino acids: CASSRTEKGGNTIYF.

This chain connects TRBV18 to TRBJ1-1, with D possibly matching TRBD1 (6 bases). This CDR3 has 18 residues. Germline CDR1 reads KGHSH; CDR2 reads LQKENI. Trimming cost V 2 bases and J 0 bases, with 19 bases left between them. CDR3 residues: CASSPWDRTDFMNTEAFF. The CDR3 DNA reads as TGTGCCAGCTCACCATGGGACCGGACAGACTTCATGAACACTGAAGCTTTCTTT.

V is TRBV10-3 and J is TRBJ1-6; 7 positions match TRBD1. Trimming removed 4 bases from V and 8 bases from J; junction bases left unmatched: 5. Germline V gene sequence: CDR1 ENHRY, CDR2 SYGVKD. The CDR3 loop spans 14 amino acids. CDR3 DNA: TGTGCCATCAGTGTGGGACAGACGTATTCACCCCTCCACTTT. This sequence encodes CAISVGQTYSPLHF.

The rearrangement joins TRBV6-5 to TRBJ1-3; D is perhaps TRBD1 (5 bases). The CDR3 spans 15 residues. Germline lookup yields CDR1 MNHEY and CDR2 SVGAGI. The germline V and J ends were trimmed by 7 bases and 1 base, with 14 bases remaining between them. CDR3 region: CASKGLGPSGNTIYF. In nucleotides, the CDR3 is TGTGCCAGCAAAGGTCTGGGGCCTTCTGGAAACACCATATATTTT.

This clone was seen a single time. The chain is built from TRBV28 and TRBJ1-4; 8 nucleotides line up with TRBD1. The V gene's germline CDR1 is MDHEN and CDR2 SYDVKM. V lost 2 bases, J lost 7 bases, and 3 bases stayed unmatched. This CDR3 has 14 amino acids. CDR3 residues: CASSLGRGLEKLFF. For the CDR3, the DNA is TGTGCCAGCAGTTTAGGCAGGGGGCTTGAAAAACTGTTTTTT.

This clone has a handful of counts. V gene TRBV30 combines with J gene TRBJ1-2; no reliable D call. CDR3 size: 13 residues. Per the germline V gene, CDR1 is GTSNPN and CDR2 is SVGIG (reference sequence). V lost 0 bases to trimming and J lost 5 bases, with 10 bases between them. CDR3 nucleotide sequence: TGTGCCTGGAGTGTACTTTCTCGGTATGGCTACACCTTC. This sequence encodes CAWSVLSRYGYTF.

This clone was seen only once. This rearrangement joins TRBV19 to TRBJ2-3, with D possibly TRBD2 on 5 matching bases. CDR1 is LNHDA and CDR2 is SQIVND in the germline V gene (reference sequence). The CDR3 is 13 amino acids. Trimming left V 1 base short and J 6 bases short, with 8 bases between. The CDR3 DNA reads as TGTGCCAGTAGTATAGTAGGCGGGGATACGCAGTATTTT. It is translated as CASSIVGGDTQYF.

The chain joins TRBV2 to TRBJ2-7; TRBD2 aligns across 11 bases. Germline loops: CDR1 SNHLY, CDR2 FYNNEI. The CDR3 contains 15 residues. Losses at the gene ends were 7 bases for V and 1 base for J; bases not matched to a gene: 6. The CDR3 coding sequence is TGTGCCAGCACCCGTTCTAGCGGGGGGTCCTACGAGCAGTACTTC. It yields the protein CASTRSSGGSYEQYF. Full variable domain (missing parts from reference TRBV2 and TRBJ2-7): EPEVTQTPSHQVTQMGQEVILRCVPISNHLYFYWYRQILGQKVEFLVSFYNNEISEKSEIFDDQFSVERPDGSNFTLKIRSTKLEDSAMYFCASTRSSGGSYEQYFGPGTRLTVT.